Listed here are 4 T cell receptor beta chains from one sample, sequenced in a study of blood T cell repertoires in COVID-19 (dated by TCRdb to 2018 to 2020). Preparation of the library involved the immunoSEQ multiplex PCR assay. Not all clones reach the TCRdb copy of this immuneACCESS table, which keeps in-frame sequences only. Checked studies attribute under half of the gap to unresolved V genes and leave the rest unexplained. Across this sample there are 150,000 to 200,000 clones, with around 86% seen only once. The ten top clones hold under 15% of the sample. Sequences were obtained from peripheral blood. The source of these receptors is a man aged 65 to 79 who had recovered from COVID-19.

This clone was counted a few times. The same CDR3 can be traced to other DNA sequences in this sample. This chain links TRBV7-6 with TRBJ2-3, with TRBD2 matching over 8 bases. This CDR3 contains 16 residues. Trimming cost V 1 base and J 3 bases; bases outside gene matches: 6. The V gene's germline CDR1 is SGHVS and CDR2 FNYEAQ. This CDR3 reads CASSLVGGRSTDTQYF. The CDR3 DNA reads TGTGCCAGCAGCTTAGTAGGCGGGAGGTCTACAGATACGCAGTATTTT.

The chain employs TRBV15 and TRBJ2-7; 10 bases agree with TRBD2. Germline lookup yields CDR1 LNHNV and CDR2 YYDKDF (reference sequence). V dropped 0 bases and J dropped 7; count of bases not matched to a gene: 9. The CDR3 contains 16 residues. The CDR3 sequence: CATSRDESGRAEEQYF. Here the CDR3 DNA reads TGTGCCACCAGCAGAGATGAGAGCGGGAGGGCCGAGGAGCAGTACTTC.

This clone was seen a few times. The CDR3 bases are TGCGCCAGCAGCCAAATAGCGGAGTCCTACAATGAGCAGTTCTTC. This gives the protein CASSQIAESYNEQFF. The chain uses TRBV5-1 and TRBJ2-1; tentatively, D is TRBD2 (6 bases). Trimming stripped 4 bases from V and 1 base from J, with 12 bases between. The CDR3 has 15 amino acids. Germline loops: CDR1 SGHRS, CDR2 YFSETQ.

J is TRBJ2-5 and V is TRBV10-3, with D possibly TRBD1 on 6 matching bases. Germline values: CDR1 ENHRY, CDR2 SYGVKD. The CDR3 runs to 13 residues. V dropped 5 bases and J dropped 5 bases, with 12 bases sitting between them. CDR3 sequence: CAISLTGKETQYF. The CDR3 DNA is TGTGCCATCAGTCTAACAGGGAAGGAGACCCAGTACTTC.